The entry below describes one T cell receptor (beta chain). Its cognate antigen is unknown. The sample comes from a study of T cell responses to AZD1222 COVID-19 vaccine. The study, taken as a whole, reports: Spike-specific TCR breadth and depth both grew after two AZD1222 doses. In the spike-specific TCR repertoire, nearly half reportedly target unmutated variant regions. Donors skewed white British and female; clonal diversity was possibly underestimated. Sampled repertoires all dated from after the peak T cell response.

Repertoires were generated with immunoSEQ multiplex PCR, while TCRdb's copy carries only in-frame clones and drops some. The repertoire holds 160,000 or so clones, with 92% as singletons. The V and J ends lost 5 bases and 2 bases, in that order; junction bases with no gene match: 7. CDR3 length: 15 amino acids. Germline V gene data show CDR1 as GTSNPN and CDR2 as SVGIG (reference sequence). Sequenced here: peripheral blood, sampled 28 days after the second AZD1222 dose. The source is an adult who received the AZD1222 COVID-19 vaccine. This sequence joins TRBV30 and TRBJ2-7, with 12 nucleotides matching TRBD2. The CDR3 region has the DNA TGTGCCTGGGGAGCTAGCGGGGGGGGTCCCTACGAGCAGTACTTC. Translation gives CAWGASGGGPYEQYF.